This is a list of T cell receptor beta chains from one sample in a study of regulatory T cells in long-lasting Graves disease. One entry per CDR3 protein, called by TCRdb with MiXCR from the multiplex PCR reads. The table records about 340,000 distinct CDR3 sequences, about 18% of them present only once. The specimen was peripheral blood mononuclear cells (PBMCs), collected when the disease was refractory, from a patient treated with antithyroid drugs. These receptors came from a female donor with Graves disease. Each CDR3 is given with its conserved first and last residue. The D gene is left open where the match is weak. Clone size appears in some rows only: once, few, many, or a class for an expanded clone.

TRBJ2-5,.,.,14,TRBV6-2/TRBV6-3,TGTGCCAGCAGTCCGCCATGGCACCAAGAGACCCAGTACTTC,CASSPPWHQETQYF
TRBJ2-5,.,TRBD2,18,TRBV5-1,TGCGCCAGCAGCGCGGGACTAGCGGGAGTCCCGAGTGGGGAGACCCAGTACTTC,CASSAGLAGVPSGETQYF
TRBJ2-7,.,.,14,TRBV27,TGTGCCAGCAGACCGGTGGGTTTGCTCTACGAGCAGTACTTC,CASRPVGLLYEQYF
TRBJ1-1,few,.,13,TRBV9,TGTGCCTCAGACCGAGCGCCGGGGACTGAAGCTTTCTTT,CASDRAPGTEAFF
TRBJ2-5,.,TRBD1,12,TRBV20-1,TGCAGTGCTCACAGGGGGCAGCAGACCCAGTACTTC,CSAHRGQQTQYF
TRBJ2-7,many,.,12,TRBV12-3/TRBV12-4,TGTGCCAGCAGCCCTGAAGCTTACGAGCAGTACTTC,CASSPEAYEQYF
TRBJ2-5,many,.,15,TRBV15,TGTGCCACCAGCAGAGATCGGGGCAGGGAAGAGACCCAGTACTTC,CATSRDRGREETQYF
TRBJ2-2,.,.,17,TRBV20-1,TGCAGTGCTAGGGAAGAAAGACGGGGACCGAACACCGGGGAGCTGTTTTTT,CSAREERRGPNTGELFF
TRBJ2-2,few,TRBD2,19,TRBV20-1,TGCAGTGCTAGAGGAATTCGACGACTAGCGGGGATGAACACCGGGGAGCTGTTTTTT,CSARGIRRLAGMNTGELFF
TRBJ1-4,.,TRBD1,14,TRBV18,TGTGCCGGCTCATTCAACGGACAGGGTGAAAAACTGTTTTTT,CAGSFNGQGEKLFF
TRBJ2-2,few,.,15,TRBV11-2,TGTGCCAGCAGCTTAGTGCTTCAGAGCACCGGGGAGCTGTTTTTT,CASSLVLQSTGELFF
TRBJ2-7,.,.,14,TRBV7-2,TGTGCCAGCAGCTTAAGTAGCCTGATGTACGAGCAGTACTTC,CASSLSSLMYEQYF
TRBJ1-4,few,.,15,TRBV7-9,TGTGCCAGCAGCTTATCCTCTGGCGGTTATGAAAAACTGTTTTTT,CASSLSSGGYEKLFF
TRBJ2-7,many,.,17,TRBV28,TGTGCCAGCAGTCCGCTCAAAAAAGGAATAAGCTCCTACGAGCAGTACTTC,CASSPLKKGISSYEQYF
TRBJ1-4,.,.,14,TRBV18,TGTGCCAGCTCACCCGGGAGGGTTCATGAAAAACTGTTTTTT,CASSPGRVHEKLFF
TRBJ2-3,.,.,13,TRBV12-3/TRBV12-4,TGTGCCAGCAAACCGACCGGGCGGTATACGCAGTATTTT,CASKPTGRYTQYF
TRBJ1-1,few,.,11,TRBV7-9,TGTGCCAGCAGCCCGGGGGGGATGGCTTTCTTT,CASSPGGMAFF
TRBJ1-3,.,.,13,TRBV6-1,TGTGCCAGCGTGGAATACTCTGGAAACACCATATATTTT,CASVEYSGNTIYF
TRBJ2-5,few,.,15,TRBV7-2,TGTGCCAGCAGCTTAGTGGCGGGGGCTAGGGAGACCCAGTACTTC,CASSLVAGARETQYF
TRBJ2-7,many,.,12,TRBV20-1,TGCAGTGCTAGATTGCGAGACTACGAGCAGTACTTC,CSARLRDYEQYF
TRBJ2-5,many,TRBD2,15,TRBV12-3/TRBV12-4,TGTGCCAGCACCCCCTCCAGCGGGAGTGGAGGGACCCAGTACTTC,CASTPSSGSGGTQYF
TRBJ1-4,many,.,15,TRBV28,TGTGCCAGCAGTTTAGGGGCAGTATATAATGAAAAACTGTTTTTT,CASSLGAVYNEKLFF
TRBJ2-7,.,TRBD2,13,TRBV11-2,TGTGCCAGCAGCTCTTTGACTAGCGGCGAGCAGTGCTTC,CASSSLTSGEQCF
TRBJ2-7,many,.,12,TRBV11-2,TGTGCCAGCAGCCCTTCAGACTACGAGCAGTACTTC,CASSPSDYEQYF
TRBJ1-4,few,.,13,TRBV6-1,TGTGCCAGCTCGGACAGTTTATGGGAAAAACTGTTTTTT,CASSDSLWEKLFF
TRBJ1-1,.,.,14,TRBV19,TGTGCCAGTAGTATAGTCACCGACCGGGTTGCGGCTTTCTTT,CASSIVTDRVAAFF
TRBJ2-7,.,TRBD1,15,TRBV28,TGTGCCAGCAGTGTCGCCGGGACAGGGTTGCACGAGCAGTACTTC,CASSVAGTGLHEQYF
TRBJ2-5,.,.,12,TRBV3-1,TGTGCCAGCAGGGCGCAGAGCGGGACCCAGTACTTC,CASRAQSGTQYF
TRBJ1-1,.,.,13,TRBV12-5,TGTGCTAGTGGTTCCCAGGGGAACACTGAAGCTTTCTTT,CASGSQGNTEAFF
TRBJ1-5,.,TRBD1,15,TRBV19,TGTGCCAGTATAGGACAGGGAGGGAGCAATCAGCCCCAGCATTTT,CASIGQGGSNQPQHF
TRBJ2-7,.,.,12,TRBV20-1,TGCAGTGCTACAGGGGCGTCCTACGAGCAGTACTTC,CSATGASYEQYF
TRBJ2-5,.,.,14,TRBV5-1,TGCGCCAGCAGCACGGCCATCCACCAAGAGACCCAGTACTTC,CASSTAIHQETQYF
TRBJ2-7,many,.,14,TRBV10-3,TGTGCCATCAGTGAGTCTCGGGCCGCCTACGAGCAGTACTTC,CAISESRAAYEQYF
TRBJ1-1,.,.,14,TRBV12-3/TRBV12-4,TGTGCCAGCAGCCTAGACAGGCTCTTGGCTGAAGCTTTCTTT,CASSLDRLLAEAFF
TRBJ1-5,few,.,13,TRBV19,TGTGCCAGTAGTATGAACATTTATCAGCCCCAGCATTTT,CASSMNIYQPQHF
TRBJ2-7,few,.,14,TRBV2,TGTGCCAGCAGGCCAGGACTAACGGGTTACGAGCAGTACTTC,CASRPGLTGYEQYF
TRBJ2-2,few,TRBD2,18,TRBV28,TGTGCCAGCAGTCGACTAGGGACTAGCGGATACTATACCGGGGAGCTGTTTTTT,CASSRLGTSGYYTGELFF
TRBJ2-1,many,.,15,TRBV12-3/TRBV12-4,TGTGCCAGCAGTTACAGGAGGGGTCCACCCAATGAGCAGTTCTTC,CASSYRRGPPNEQFF